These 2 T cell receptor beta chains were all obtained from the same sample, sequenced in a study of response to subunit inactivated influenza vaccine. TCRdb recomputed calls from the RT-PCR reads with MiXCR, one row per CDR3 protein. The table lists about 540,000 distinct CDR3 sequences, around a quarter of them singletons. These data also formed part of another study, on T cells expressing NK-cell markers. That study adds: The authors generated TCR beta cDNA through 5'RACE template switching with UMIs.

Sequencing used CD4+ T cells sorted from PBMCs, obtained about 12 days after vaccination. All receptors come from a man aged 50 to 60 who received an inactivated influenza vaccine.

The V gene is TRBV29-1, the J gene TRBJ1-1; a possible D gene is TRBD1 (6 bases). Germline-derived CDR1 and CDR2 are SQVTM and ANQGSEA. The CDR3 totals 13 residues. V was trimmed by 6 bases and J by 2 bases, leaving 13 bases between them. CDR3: CSVSGQINTEAFF. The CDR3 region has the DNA TGCAGCGTGTCGGGACAAATTAACACTGAAGCTTTCTTT.

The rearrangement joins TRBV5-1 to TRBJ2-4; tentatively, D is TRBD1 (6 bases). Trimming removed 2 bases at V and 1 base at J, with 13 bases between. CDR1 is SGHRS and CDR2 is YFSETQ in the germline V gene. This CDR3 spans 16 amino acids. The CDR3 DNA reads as TGCGCCAGCAGCTTTAGAGGGGGTGGCGCCAAAAACATTCAGTACTTC. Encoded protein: CASSFRGGGAKNIQYF.